These T cell receptor beta chains were read from a single sample in a study of cytomegalovirus exposure and HLA in healthy donors. This table comes from immunoSEQ multiplex PCR, and its TCRdb copy is limited to in-frame clones, with some not included. The sample includes roughly 150,000 clones, 80% to 85% of them seen just once. The specimen was PBMCs. These receptors all come from a man in his thirties or forties in good health and CMV-seronegative. Each CDR3 is given with its conserved first and last residue. A D gene is named only where the DNA matches it firmly. Only some rows state a clone size, as once, few, many or a class for expanded clones.

CDR3 DNA | CDR3 protein | D gene | J gene | clone size | V gene
TGTGCCAGCAGCTTAGACGGGGAAGGGGAGCTGTTTTTT | CASSLDGEGELFF | . | TRBJ2-2 | . | TRBV7-9
TGTGCCAGCAGTCCCGGGACAGGGAACACTGAAGCTTTCTTT | CASSPGTGNTEAFF | TRBD1 | TRBJ1-1 | . | TRBV2
TGTGCCAGCAGCTTATCGATCGTTCAGTGGACCCAGTACTTC | CASSLSIVQWTQYF | . | TRBJ2-5 | few | TRBV7-7
TGTGCCAGCAGTTTATTATCGGCGGGGGGGCCAGGTGAGCAGTTCTTC | CASSLLSAGGPGEQFF | TRBD2 | TRBJ2-1 | . | TRBV27
TGTGCCAGCAGCCGGCGCCAGGGGAACACCGGGGAGCTGTTTTTT | CASSRRQGNTGELFF | . | TRBJ2-2 | once | TRBV5-5
TGTGCCAGTACCCCACCCCCGGGGACAGTTGCTAACTATGGCTACACCTTC | CASTPPPGTVANYGYTF | TRBD1 | TRBJ1-2 | . | TRBV19
TGTGCCAGCAGCCCCCCGTTACGGGGGAGGGCCCCCTACGAGCAGTACTTC | CASSPPLRGRAPYEQYF | TRBD2 | TRBJ2-7 | . | TRBV4-2
TGCGCCAGCAGCTTGGGGACTAGCAGCCAAGAGACCCAGTACTTC | CASSLGTSSQETQYF | TRBD2 | TRBJ2-5 | few | TRBV5-1
TGCGCCAGCAGCCCCCTCCACGGGACAGGGGGCTACGAGCAGTACTTC | CASSPLHGTGGYEQYF | TRBD1 | TRBJ2-7 | . | TRBV5-1
TGTGCCAGCAGCCTACCCAGGGGTAGAAGGACAGATACGCAGTATTTT | CASSLPRGRRTDTQYF | . | TRBJ2-3 | once | TRBV11-2
TGTGCCAGCAGCAGGACTGGTAGTGAAGCTTTCTTT | CASSRTGSEAFF | . | TRBJ1-1 | few | TRBV13
TGTGCCAGCAGCTTATTGTCAGGGGATGGCTACACCTTC | CASSLLSGDGYTF | . | TRBJ1-2 | . | TRBV5-4
TGTGCCAGCAGTTTAGAGCCCTCCGCGACCCAGTACTTC | CASSLEPSATQYF | . | TRBJ2-5 | . | TRBV27
TGTGCCTGGATCGGACAGGGTGGGAGATACAATGAGCAGTTCTTC | CAWIGQGGRYNEQFF | TRBD1 | TRBJ2-1 | . | TRBV30
TGTGCCAGCAGTGAAAGCGCGGGGGGTACCGATACGCAGTATTTT | CASSESAGGTDTQYF | TRBD2 | TRBJ2-3 | few | TRBV6-1
TGTGCCAGCAGTTCCTTTTCGGTCGTCACCGGGGAGCTGTTTTTT | CASSSFSVVTGELFF | . | TRBJ2-2 | . | TRBV6-5
TGTGCCAGTAGTATACGTTACACAGATACGCAGTATTTT | CASSIRYTDTQYF | . | TRBJ2-3 | . | TRBV19
TGCGCCAGCAGCTTGCGGAGAGCAGATCACGAGCAGTACTTC | CASSLRRADHEQYF | . | TRBJ2-7 | . | TRBV5-1
TGCGCCAGCTCCCTCCGGGGACAGGGGGCGCGAGAGACCCAGTACTTC | CASSLRGQGARETQYF | TRBD1 | TRBJ2-5 | . | TRBV10-2
TGTGCCAGCAGCTTAGAGGCTAGCGGCCCCTACGAGCAGTACTTC | CASSLEASGPYEQYF | TRBD2 | TRBJ2-7 | . | TRBV13
TGCGCCAGCAGCTCCCAGGGATACAATGAGCAGTTCTTC | CASSSQGYNEQFF | . | TRBJ2-1 | . | TRBV5-1
TGCGCCAGCAGCTTGGATGCGGAGACCCAGTACTTC | CASSLDAETQYF | . | TRBJ2-5 | . | TRBV5-1
TGTGCCAGCAGCTTAGGGTCAGGGGGAAACAATGAGCAGTTCTTC | CASSLGSGGNNEQFF | TRBD1 | TRBJ2-1 | . | TRBV7-9